One and the same sample provided the 28 T cell receptor beta chains below, sequenced in a study of blood T cells in healthy people across ages. A second PCR of 7 to 11 cycles used a sample-barcoded 5' primer and a J-beta primer mix. TCRdb ran MiXCR on the 5' RACE reads and lists one entry per CDR3 protein. The sample consists of roughly 1.7 million distinct CDR3 sequences, around 36% of them appearing once. What was sequenced was blood. The source is a woman aged 30 to 39 in good health.

A note on this clonotype: Its ends do not fully match the called genes, so a read error is possible. V gene TRBV4-1 combines with J gene TRBJ2-7; 9 bases agree with TRBD2. The CDR3 runs to 16 residues. Germline CDR1 and CDR2: MGHRA and YSYEKL. This CDR3 is CASGQDGASGAYEQYF. Here the CDR3 DNA reads TGCGCCAGCGGCCAAGACGGGGCTAGCGGGGCTTACGAGCAGTACTTC.

The chain couples TRBV3-1 to TRBJ1-2, with no clear D. Germline V gives CDR1 LGHDT, CDR2 YNNKEL (reference sequence). Trimming cost V 0 bases and J 8 bases, with 13 bases left between them. This CDR3 is 14 amino acids long. CDR3 DNA sequence: TGTGCCAGCAGCCAAGAGACTGTATCCAAGGGCTACACCTTC. This codes for CASSQETVSKGYTF.

The sample holds many counts of this clonotype. The gene calls are TRBV29-1 and TRBJ2-1; D is possibly TRBD2 (6 bases). Germline V gene sequence: CDR1 SQVTM, CDR2 ANQGSEA. The CDR3 has 14 amino acids. Deletions cut 6 bases from V and 7 bases from J, with 19 bases between. CDR3 residues: CSVAPRLVGNEQFF. The CDR3 DNA reads as TGCAGCGTCGCTCCCCGACTAGTAGGAAATGAGCAGTTCTTC.

This rearrangement joins TRBV5-1 to TRBJ2-7; weak D call: TRBD2 (6 bases). Germline CDR1 reads SGHRS; CDR2 reads YFSETQ. The V and J ends lost 6 bases and 5 bases respectively, with 21 bases between them. The CDR3 sequence is 15 residues long. The DNA for the CDR3 is TGCGCCAGCATCGGCGGGGAAAGGGGCTGGGACGAGCAGTACTTC. The encoded protein is CASIGGERGWDEQYF.

Regarding this clonotype: A clone one base away is much larger, so this may be a read error. J is TRBJ2-1 and V is TRBV6-6; D is undetermined. CDR3 length: 14 residues. CDR1 and CDR2 from the germline V gene are MNHNY and SVGAGI (reference sequence). The CDR3 reads CASSYSTRYNKQFF. CDR3 bases: TGTGCCAGCAGTTACTCGACGCGTTACAATAAGCAGTTCTTC.

The genes are TRBV15 and TRBJ2-6; D unclear. CDR3 length: 16 residues. The germline V gene encodes CDR1 LNHNV and CDR2 YYDKDF (reference sequence). Trimming took 4 bases from V and 4 from J, leaving 14 bases between them. The CDR3 DNA reads as TGTGCCACCAGCATGATTACAGTAGCCGGGGCCAACGTCCTGACTTTC. Translating it yields CATSMITVAGANVLTF.

In this sample, this clonotype turned up many times. The rearrangement links TRBV7-3 to TRBJ2-3, with D unclear. The CDR3 totals 13 residues. Germline V gives CDR1 SGHTA, CDR2 FQGTGA. Trimming pared 2 bases from V and 6 bases from J, leaving 9 bases between. The CDR3 bases are TGTGCCAGCAGCTTATCCAGCGCCGATACGCAGTATTTT. Protein sequence: CASSLSSADTQYF.

This clonotype has just a few counts. CDR3 in amino acids: CASSQDRSGLREQYF. The CDR3 region has the DNA TGCGCCAGCAGCCAAGATCGCAGCGGCCTCCGCGAGCAGTACTTC. This rearrangement joins TRBV4-1 to TRBJ2-7, with TRBD2 as a possible D gene (5 bases). This CDR3 is built from 15 residues. Trimming pared 0 bases from V and 6 bases from J, leaving 15 bases between. CDR1 and CDR2 (germline): MGHRA, YSYEKL.

This clonotype was seen a few times. This chain links TRBV11-2 with TRBJ2-1; tentatively, D is TRBD1 or TRBD2 (5 bases each). V lost 3 bases, J lost 7 bases, and 28 bases lay in between. The CDR3 consists of 19 residues. From germline, CDR1 is SGHAT and CDR2 FQNNGV. The DNA for the CDR3 is TGTGCCAGCAGCTTCCGTATTGGTCTTGGGACGTGGTATTGGAATGAGCAGTTCTTC. Translation gives CASSFRIGLGTWYWNEQFF.

The V and J genes are TRBV9 and TRBJ2-1; the match to TRBD2 covers 9 bases. Germline CDR1 is SGDLS and CDR2 is YYNGEE. The CDR3 contains 16 residues. Trimming removed 0 bases from V and 7 bases from J; junction bases left unmatched: 8. DNA of the CDR3: TGTGCCAGCAGCGTAGGGGTTAGCGGGAGTCTTAATGAGCAGTTCTTC. It codes for CASSVGVSGSLNEQFF. Full variable domain (remainder filled in from reference TRBV9 and TRBJ2-1): DSGVTQTPKHLITATGQRVTLRCSPRSGDLSVYWYQQSLDQGLQFLIQYYNGEERAKGNILERFSAQQFPDLHSELNLSSLELGDSALYFCASSVGVSGSLNEQFFGPGTRLTVL.

In this sample, this clonotype turned up a few times. This sequence joins TRBV20-1 and TRBJ2-1; possibly TRBD1 or TRBD2 for D (6 bases each). Germline V CDR1 and CDR2: DFQATT, SNEGSKA (reference sequence). V was clipped by 0 bases and J by 3 bases, with 18 bases between them. The CDR3 spans 17 residues. In DNA form, the CDR3 reads TGCAGTGCTAGAGATAGTTCGGGGGCGGTTGGCTACAATGAGCAGTTCTTC. It translates to CSARDSSGAVGYNEQFF.

This clonotype has more than one count but fewer than ten. DNA of the CDR3: TGTGCCAGCAGCTTTGGACTTCAAGGGGGAGGAGAGACCCAGTACTTC. Translated, it gives CASSFGLQGGGETQYF. V gene TRBV7-3 combines with J gene TRBJ2-5, with D possibly being TRBD1 or TRBD2 (6 bases each). The CDR3 extends over 16 amino acids. The V end lost 3 bases, the J end lost 4 bases, and 18 bases lay between the germline ends. Germline lookup yields CDR1 SGHTA and CDR2 FQGTGA.

The genes are TRBV5-1 and TRBJ2-7, with 10 nucleotides matching TRBD2. The junction had 7 bases not matched to a gene; V was cut back by 4 bases and J by 3 bases. The CDR3 spans 15 residues. Germline CDR1 reads SGHRS; CDR2 reads YFSETQ. The CDR3 loop reads CASSQRTSGDYEQYF. CDR3 nucleotide sequence: TGCGCCAGCAGCCAACGGACTAGCGGTGACTACGAGCAGTACTTC.

This clonotype was seen only a few times. The chain links TRBV10-3 to TRBJ1-2, with 10 bases aligning to TRBD1. The CDR3 covers 14 residues. Germline V CDR1 and CDR2: ENHRY, SYGVKD. The junction had 4 bases not matched to a gene; V was cut back by 5 bases and J by 4 bases. The CDR3 loop reads CAISPDRGTYGYTF. As DNA, the CDR3 is TGTGCCATCAGTCCGGACAGGGGGACCTATGGCTACACCTTC.

Concerning this clonotype itself: Sequence at one end of the junction differs from germline and may be a read error. V is TRBV5-1 and J is TRBJ1-2, with 9 bases identical to TRBD1. The CDR3 contains 15 residues. Germline CDR1 and CDR2: SGHRS and YFSETQ. The CDR3, as DNA: TGCGCCAGCAGCCCCCGGACAGGGGCAAACTATGCCTACACCTTC. This gives the protein CASSPRTGANYAYTF. Filled out from reference TRBV5-1 and TRBJ1-2, the complete variable domain reads KAGVTQTPRYLIKTRGQQVTLSCSPISGHRSVSWYQQTPGQGLQFLFEYFSETQRNKGNFPGRFSGRQFSNSRSEMNVSTLELGDSALYLCASSPRTGANYAYTFGSGTRLTVV.

This clonotype occurred many times. V usage is TRBV4-1 and J usage is TRBJ2-7; possible D gene TRBD2, 5 bases. V gave up 1 base and J gave up 5 bases, with 15 bases separating them. The germline V gene encodes CDR1 MGHRA and CDR2 YSYEKL. The CDR3 has 15 amino acids. CDR3 in DNA: TGCGCCAGCAGCCAAGCGTACGGGGTTGGGGACGAGCAGTACTTC. Amino acid sequence: CASSQAYGVGDEQYF.

The chain has TRBV4-1 and TRBJ1-4, with D perhaps TRBD1 (5 bases). The CDR3 is 15 amino acids. CDR1 and CDR2 (germline): MGHRA, YSYEKL. Deletions cut 2 bases from V and 6 bases from J, with 13 bases between. The CDR3 bases are TGCGCCAGCAGCCAACGGACATACAACGATGAAAAACTGTTTTTT. Its translation is CASSQRTYNDEKLFF.

The chain couples TRBV25-1 to TRBJ1-1, with D hard to call. Trimming took 3 bases from V and 5 from J, leaving 10 bases between them. There are 13 residues in the CDR3. Germline lookup yields CDR1 MGHDK and CDR2 SYGVNS. The CDR3 bases are TGTGCCAGCAGTGAGAGGGTATTGACTGAAGCTTTCTTT. Its translation: CASSERVLTEAFF.

In this sample, this clonotype turned up once. At one end, the junction sequence differs from germline, possibly due to a read error. V is TRBV10-3 and J is TRBJ1-2, with unresolved D. There are 13 residues in the CDR3. Germline V CDR1 and CDR2: ENHRY, SYGVKD. CDR3: CAISEGEFYGYTF. The CDR3 nucleotides read TGTGCCATCAGTGAAGGAGAATTCTATGGTTACACCTTC.

V and J are TRBV20-1 and TRBJ2-3; no firm D call. This CDR3 is built from 10 residues. Germline CDR1 reads DFQATT; CDR2 reads SNEGSKA (reference sequence). Here the CDR3 reads CSHSDVTQYF. The CDR3 DNA reads as TGCAGCCATTCGGACGTTACGCAGTATTTT.

In this sample, this clonotype turned up a few times. The CDR3 bases are TGTGCCAGCAGCATGTGGACAGGGGGAAGCACAGATACGCAGTATTTT. It yields the protein CASSMWTGGSTDTQYF. The J gene is TRBJ2-3, the V gene TRBV9, with 10 bases fitting TRBD1. After removal of 4 bases from V and 0 bases from J, the junction contained 5 bases not matched to a gene. In germline, CDR1 is SGDLS, CDR2 YYNGEE. The CDR3 sequence is 16 residues long.

This clonotype was observed a handful of times. The gene calls are TRBV7-2 and TRBJ2-1, with D unresolved. The CDR3 sequence is 12 residues long. Germline V gives CDR1 SGHTA, CDR2 FQGNSA. Trimming took off 8 bases at V and 8 bases at J, with 13 bases between the two ends. CDR3 sequence (DNA): TGTGCCAGCTCCTGGGCCATCGATGAGCAGTTCTTC. Translating it yields CASSWAIDEQFF.

V is TRBV11-2 and J is TRBJ2-1; the D gene is possibly TRBD2 (6 bases). The CDR3 runs to 15 residues. Trimming stripped 5 bases from V and 6 bases from J, with 17 bases between. CDR1 is SGHAT, CDR2 FQNNGV, per germline. The chain's CDR3 is CASSPLAIRVNEQFF. CDR3 in DNA: TGTGCCAGCAGCCCACTAGCCATAAGGGTCAATGAGCAGTTCTTC.

In this sample, this clonotype turned up a few times. V gene TRBV7-9 combines with J gene TRBJ2-3; unclear D gene. Germline CDR1 and CDR2: SEHNR and FQNEAQ (reference sequence). The CDR3 extends over 12 amino acids. Trimming shortened V by 4 bases and J by 4 bases, and 6 bases separated the two germline ends. The CDR3 DNA reads as TGTGCCAGCAGCTGGGTTCCAGATACGCAGTATTTT. This translates into CASSWVPDTQYF. Full variable domain (outside the CDR3, taken from reference TRBV7-9 and TRBJ2-3): DTGVSQNPRHKITKRGQNVTFRCDPISEHNRLYWYRQTLGQGPEFLTYFQNEAQLEKSRLLSDRFSAERPKGSFSTLEIQRTEQGDSAMYLCASSWVPDTQYFGPGTRLTVL.

This clonotype has only one observation. V and J are TRBV28 and TRBJ1-1; 7 bases match TRBD1. J lost 3 bases, V lost 5 bases, and 15 bases had no gene match. This CDR3 spans 17 amino acids. From germline, CDR1 is MDHEN and CDR2 SYDVKM. The CDR3 sequence: CASSQETRGGADTEAFF. The CDR3 region has the DNA TGTGCCAGCAGTCAAGAAACCAGGGGGGGAGCGGACACTGAAGCTTTCTTT.

This clonotype was counted a few times. The chain has TRBV7-3 and TRBJ2-3; TRBD2 matches at 9 bases. The CDR3 length is 16 residues. Germline assignment: CDR1 SGHTA and CDR2 FQGTGA. Trimming took 2 bases from V and 4 from J; bases not matched to a gene: 7. DNA of the CDR3: TGTGCCAGCAGCTTAGGCGGGGGGGCTACCGCAGATACGCAGTATTTT. This codes for CASSLGGGATADTQYF. Full variable domain (outside the CDR3, taken from reference TRBV7-3 and TRBJ2-3): GAGVSQTPSNKVTEKGKYVELRCDPISGHTALYWYRQSLGQGPEFLIYFQGTGAADDSGLPNDRFFAVRPEGSVSTLKIQRTERGDSAVYLCASSLGGGATADTQYFGPGTRLTVL.

This clonotype was seen a few times. The J gene is TRBJ2-1, the V gene TRBV20-1, with no clear D. V was trimmed by 0 bases and J by 6 bases, leaving 6 bases between them. The germline gives CDR1 DFQATT, CDR2 SNEGSKA (reference sequence). This CDR3 is built from 12 residues. The CDR3 is CSAREVGNEQFF. In DNA form, the CDR3 reads TGCAGTGCTAGAGAGGTTGGCAATGAGCAGTTCTTC.

This clonotype was counted a few times. This chain uses TRBV20-1 with TRBJ2-1; 11 positions agree with TRBD1. Germline-derived CDR1 and CDR2 are DFQATT and SNEGSKA (reference sequence). CDR3 length equals 14 residues. The CDR3 region has the DNA TGCAGCCAACGGACAGGGGGCACCTACAATGAGCAGTTCTTC. Translated, it gives CSQRTGGTYNEQFF.